A single sample gave rise to the 2 T cell receptor beta chains below, sequenced in a study of blood T cell repertoires in COVID-19. TCRdb keeps only in-frame clones here, not all; method: immunoSEQ multiplex PCR. The sample holds 250,000 to 350,000 clones; 70% to 90% are singletons and the top ten take around 2.1%. The source material was peripheral blood. These receptors were collected from a woman in her thirties who had recovered from COVID-19.

The chain couples TRBV4-3 to TRBJ2-1; D is perhaps TRBD2 (5 bases). CDR1 and CDR2 from the germline V gene are LGHNA and YSLEER. This CDR3 has 14 amino acids. V was shortened by 2 bases and J by 4 bases, with 9 bases between the two germline ends. CDR3 region: CASSQRTGYNEQFF. CDR3 coding DNA: TGCGCCAGCAGCCAACGGACTGGATACAATGAGCAGTTCTTC.

The chain recombines TRBV28 with TRBJ1-4; TRBD1 agrees at 7 bases. The CDR3 has 11 residues. Germline V CDR1 and CDR2: MDHEN, SYDVKM. V lost 5 bases and J lost 14; bases outside the gene matches: 5. The CDR3 DNA sequence: TGTGCCAGCAGTCGAGTGGGACAGCTGTTTTTT. Translating gives CASSRVGQLFF.